This T cell receptor beta chain was sequenced for a study of control samples from healthy donors and cancer patients. The data were produced by immunoSEQ multiplex PCR, yet TCRdb's version contains in-frame clones alone and is incomplete. The data hold 50,000 or so clones, with more than 95% observed a single time. The specimen sequenced was blood. This clonotype originated in a woman aged 18-30 years in good health.

The CDR3 sequence is CASSDSGESGELFF. CDR3 sequence (DNA): TGTGCCAGCAGTGACTCGGGGGAATCCGGGGAGCTGTTTTTT. The chain couples TRBV6-4 to TRBJ2-2; D may match TRBD1 or TRBD2 (5 bases each). V lost 0 bases to trimming and J lost 6 bases, with 8 bases between them. CDR1 and CDR2 (germline): MRHNA, SNTAGT. The CDR3 runs 14 residues.